Presented here are 24 T cell receptor beta chains from one specimen sequenced in a study of human T cells and chemical hapten exposure. MiXCR, applied by TCRdb to the RACE reads, yields one record per CDR3 protein. This table holds over 75,000 distinct CDR3 sequences, around 9.9% found once. Described time point: patch test 3, about 24 weeks after DPC sensitization. Treatment indicated: therapeutic diphenylcyclopropenone sensitization with weekly scalp DPC. The input for sequencing was whole blood, taken in connection with sensitization to the hapten diphenylcyclopropenone (DPC). These receptors came from a woman aged 30 to 39 with alopecia areata. Some clones in this sample may be carry-over from other donors' samples.

Of note for this clonotype: A much larger clone differs from this one at a single base, so this may be a read error. The rearrangement uses TRBV6-2 or TRBV6-3 and TRBJ2-7; 14 bases agree with TRBD2. V was pared by 6 bases and J by 2 bases, with 3 bases of the junction left unmatched. Germline CDR1 MNHEY, CDR2 SVGEGT. The CDR3 totals 15 residues. CDR3 coding DNA: TGTGCCAGCAGCCGGGGACTAGCGGGGGCCTACGAGCAGTACGTC. Translation gives CASSRGLAGAYEQYV.

For this clonotype: Its ends do not fully match the called genes, so a read error is possible. The chain couples TRBV10-1 to TRBJ1-1; D not certain. Germline V gene sequence: CDR1 WNHNN, CDR2 SYGVQD (reference sequence). The CDR3 totals 13 residues. The CDR3 nucleotides read TGTGCCAGCAGCGGCAGGCTGAACACTGAAGCTTTCTTT. The encoded protein is CASSGRLNTEAFF.

J is TRBJ2-7 and V is TRBV28; TRBD1 agrees at 11 bases. Trimming took 7 bases from V and 4 from J; bases not matched to a gene: 6. The CDR3 is made up of 14 amino acids. Germline CDR1 is MDHEN and CDR2 is SYDVKM. The CDR3 spells CASTPGQGAYEQYV. CDR3 nucleotide sequence: TGTGCCAGCACCCCAGGACAGGGGGCTTACGAGCAGTACGTC.

This clonotype has more than one count but fewer than ten. The chain uses TRBV6-6 and TRBJ1-5; D is uncertain. CDR1 and CDR2 (germline): MNHNY, SVGAGI (reference sequence). The V gene lost 6 bases and the J gene lost 9 bases, with 12 bases spanning the gap. This CDR3 region has 12 residues. The CDR3 is CASSPNVGPQHF. The CDR3 DNA reads TGTGCCAGCAGCCCAAACGTGGGGCCCCAGCATTTT.

This rearrangement joins TRBV28 to TRBJ2-5; D possibly matches TRBD1 or TRBD2 (5 bases each). Trimming took 6 bases from V and 6 from J, leaving 14 bases between them. The CDR3 contains 13 residues. Germline V CDR1 and CDR2: MDHEN, SYDVKM. CDR3 in DNA: TGTGCCAGCAGCCCGGGACCTGCTAAGACCCAGTACTTC. Encoded protein: CASSPGPAKTQYF.

The rearrangement joins TRBV19 to TRBJ1-2, with D possibly TRBD1 on 6 matching bases. Trimming shortened V by 8 bases and J by 5 bases, and 9 bases separated the two germline ends. The CDR3 covers 11 residues. Per the germline V gene, CDR1 is LNHDA and CDR2 is SQIVND (reference sequence). CDR3 nucleotides: TGTGCCAGTGGACAGCTTTATGGCTACACCTTC. Its translation is CASGQLYGYTF.

This clonotype occurred many times. The CDR3 reads CASSWDGYYGYTF. Written as DNA, the CDR3 is TGTGCCAGCAGTTGGGACGGATACTATGGCTACACCTTC. The chain recombines TRBV28 with TRBJ1-2, with D possibly TRBD1 on 5 matching bases. Between the trimmed V and J ends, which lost 4 bases and 3 bases, there was a span of 9 bases. The CDR3 totals 13 residues. Germline loops: CDR1 MDHEN, CDR2 SYDVKM.

The chain carries TRBV14 and TRBJ1-2; 8 nucleotides align to TRBD1. Germline V CDR1 and CDR2: SGHDN, FVKESK. V was pared by 4 bases and J by 4 bases, with 5 bases of the junction left unmatched. The CDR3 is made up of 14 amino acids. Here the CDR3 reads CASSRAGQGYGYTF. The CDR3 DNA is TGTGCCAGCAGCCGAGCAGGACAGGGCTATGGCTACACCTTC.

This clonotype was detected only a few times. V and J are TRBV21-1 and TRBJ1-5; the tabulated D call, TRBD1, remains unverified against the DNA. TRBV21-1 has pseudogene status. The CDR3 length is 19 residues. As DNA, the CDR3 is TGTGCCAGCAGCAAAGGATCCAGGGGGTTGGATTGTAGCAATCAGCCCCAGCATTTT. Protein sequence: CASSKGSRGLDCSNQPQHF.

This clonotype was recorded once. With a much larger clone just one base away, this may be a read error. J is TRBJ2-3 and V is TRBV29-1; D call uncertain. Trimming stripped 3 bases from V and 0 bases from J, with 7 bases between. Germline V lookup: CDR1 SQVTM, CDR2 ANQGSEA. This CDR3 region has 13 residues. The CDR3 sequence is CSVDKESTDTQYF. In DNA form, the CDR3 reads TGCAGCGTTGATAAAGAGAGCACAGATACGCAGTATTTT.

This clonotype has ten or more counts. This sequence joins TRBV2 and TRBJ1-1; a weak D match, TRBD1 (5 bases). The V end was cut by 4 bases, the J end by 1 base, with 13 bases between. Germline CDR1 is SNHLY and CDR2 is FYNNEI. CDR3 size: 15 residues. The CDR3: CASSVSGTPNTEAFF. The CDR3 region has the DNA TGTGCCAGCAGTGTGTCAGGGACCCCGAACACTGAAGCTTTCTTT.

This clonotype was seen many times. The J gene is TRBJ1-1, the V gene TRBV6-1, with TRBD1 identical over 12 bases. This CDR3 is 14 amino acids long. V dropped 6 bases and J dropped 11; count of bases not matched to a gene: 10. The germline gives CDR1 MNHNS, CDR2 SASEGT. This chain's CDR3 is CASRGTGGSILAFF. The CDR3 DNA reads TGTGCCAGCAGGGGGACAGGGGGCTCCATTCTGGCTTTCTTT.

This clonotype appeared many times. The rearrangement links TRBV10-2 to TRBJ2-1; tentative D call: TRBD1 (6 bases). This CDR3 spans 15 amino acids. V lost 3 bases and J lost 6, with 15 bases in between. Germline CDR1 WSHSY, CDR2 SAAADI. CDR3 sequence reads: CASSEGGRGFNEQFF. The DNA for the CDR3 is TGCGCCAGCAGTGAAGGGGGTCGGGGATTCAATGAGCAGTTCTTC.

This clonotype was seen ten or more times. The chain employs TRBV27 and TRBJ1-2; 7 nucleotides align to TRBD1. CDR1 MNHEY and CDR2 SMNVEV come from the germline V gene (reference sequence). The junction had 3 bases not matched to a gene; V was cut back by 4 bases and J by 4 bases. The CDR3 is made up of 13 amino acids. The CDR3: CASSWTGAYGYTF. CDR3 nucleotide sequence: TGTGCCAGCAGTTGGACAGGAGCCTATGGCTACACCTTC.

This clonotype was found many times. This chain uses TRBV4-2 with TRBJ1-5; D is unresolved. Per the germline V gene, CDR1 is LGHNA and CDR2 is YNFKEQ. The CDR3 consists of 13 residues. The V end lost 0 bases, the J end lost 7 bases, and 7 bases lay between the germline ends. CDR3 residues: CASSQEPDQPQHF. In DNA form, the CDR3 reads TGTGCCAGCAGCCAAGAACCGGACCAGCCCCAGCATTTT.

The chain is built from TRBV7-2 and TRBJ2-4; no clear D. V was cut by 5 bases and J by 0 bases, with 8 bases left in between. The CDR3 is 14 residues long. Germline CDR1 and CDR2: SGHTA and FQGNSA. CDR3: CASSHQVAKNIQYF. DNA of the CDR3: TGTGCCAGCAGCCATCAGGTAGCCAAAAACATTCAGTACTTC.

This clonotype has a count of ten or more. This rearrangement joins TRBV11-2 to TRBJ2-2; tentatively, D is TRBD1 or TRBD2 (5 bases each). Germline CDR1 is SGHAT and CDR2 is FQNNGV. The CDR3 loop spans 12 amino acids. The CDR3 bases are TGTGGGGAGAGTGGGACCACCGGGGAGCTGTTTTTT. It is translated as CGESGTTGELFF.

The chain has TRBV6-4 and TRBJ1-5; the D gene is possibly TRBD1 (6 bases). V was trimmed by 7 bases and J by 2 bases, leaving 12 bases between them. Per germline, CDR1 MRHNA and CDR2 SNTAGT. This CDR3 spans 14 amino acids. CDR3 sequence reads: CASTMTGGNQPQHF. The CDR3 nucleotides are TGTGCCAGCACTATGACAGGAGGCAATCAGCCCCAGCATTTT.

The chain carries TRBV28 and TRBJ2-7; a weak D match, TRBD1 (6 bases). The V and J ends lost 6 bases and 4 bases respectively, with 13 bases between them. The germline gives CDR1 MDHEN, CDR2 SYDVKM. The CDR3 covers 13 residues. CDR3: CASSGQPPYEQYF. The CDR3 nucleotides are TGTGCCAGCAGCGGACAGCCCCCTTACGAGCAGTACTTC.

The V call is TRBV28, the J call TRBJ1-5, with 9 bases matching TRBD1. After removal of 8 bases from V and 5 bases from J, the junction contained 7 bases not matched to a gene. The CDR3 has 14 residues. CDR1 MDHEN and CDR2 SYDVKM come from the germline V gene. The CDR3 region has the DNA TGTGCCAGCTATGGGACAGGGCGACATCAGCCCCAGCATTTT. Protein: CASYGTGRHQPQHF.

This sequence joins TRBV19 and TRBJ2-2; the D call may be TRBD1 or TRBD2 (5 bases each). Trimming took off 8 bases at V and 0 bases at J, with 7 bases between the two ends. From germline, CDR1 is LNHDA and CDR2 SQIVND (reference sequence). The CDR3 contains 13 residues. CDR3 DNA sequence: TGTGCCAGTCGGGACGCGAACACCGGGGAGCTGTTTTTT. It specifies CASRDANTGELFF.

This clonotype was found many times. V gene TRBV20-1 combines with J gene TRBJ1-1, with TRBD1 as a possible D gene (5 bases). Trimming removed 4 bases at V and 3 bases at J, with 12 bases between. CDR3 length: 13 residues. Per the germline V gene, CDR1 is DFQATT and CDR2 is SNEGSKA (reference sequence). The CDR3 nucleotides are TGCAGTGCTACATTCAGGGAGGACACTGAAGCTTTCTTT. Protein: CSATFREDTEAFF.

This clonotype was counted between two and nine times. This chain connects TRBV7-9 to TRBJ2-5; the match to TRBD2 covers 14 bases. CDR3 size: 17 residues. CDR1 is SEHNR and CDR2 is FQNEAQ in the germline V gene (reference sequence). V shed 5 bases and J 2 bases; nucleotides not matched to a gene: 7. CDR3 nucleotide sequence: TGTGCCAGCAGCCCCGGGACTAGCGGGGGAATACAAGAGACCCAGTACTTC. This encodes CASSPGTSGGIQETQYF.

The J gene is TRBJ2-1, the V gene TRBV28; 9 nucleotides align to TRBD2. CDR3 length: 16 residues. V was pared by 2 bases and J by 3 bases, with 5 bases of the junction left unmatched. Germline V CDR1 and CDR2: MDHEN, SYDVKM. CDR3 nucleotides: TGTGCCAGCAGTTTAGGTGCTAGCGGGATCTACAATGAGCAGTTCTTC. It specifies CASSLGASGIYNEQFF.